This T cell receptor beta chain was identified during a study of cytomegalovirus exposure and HLA in healthy donors (TCRdb year 2017). A note on the overall study: According to an earlier analysis of a few hundred of the donors, some 170 million T cells yielded 117 million unique TCR beta sequences and about 300 Gb of sequence data. The number of donors typed differed by locus, with roughly 629-640 for A, B, C, DRB1 and DQB1, around 520 for DQA1, 600 to 610 for DPA1, and some 450 for DPB1. Across some 400 genotyped donors of the cohort, an average of approximately 220,000 unique TCR beta nucleotide sequences per donor were sequenced, and approximately 17% of those sequences were non-productive. Both class I and class II loci were covered by HLA typing, at four-digit resolution. In a later analysis, previously published TCR beta repertoires from roughly 710 donors were re-analyzed and high-resolution HLA genotyping was added so that TCR occurrence patterns could be studied. Rather than drawing on any new phenotypic data, the later analysis identified candidate immune exposures from TCR beta sequences and the way those sequences occurred across donors. Donor age, sex, ethnicity and CMV serostatus were collected together with the repertoire data. About five DR-DQ haplotypes were treated as single units for association and clustering because of strong linkage in the cohort. The study aimed to test whether cataloging public T cell receptors could reveal signatures of past pathogen exposure. All discovery cohort repertoires had been generated using a single sequencing platform. Roughly 300 gigabases of sequencing data and around 85 million unique TCR sequences made up an early release that covered nearly 650 HLA-typed donors. Of the roughly 430 genotyped donors, roughly 85% fell in the genetic ancestry cluster associated with self-reported Caucasian donors. An earlier analysis of around 580 of the donors used high-throughput TCR beta sequencing to judge whether each TCR beta V gene segment behaved as functional or pseudogenic. A separate validation cohort of roughly 130 different subjects was used in addition to the approximately 640-subject first cohort. The study used immunosequencing to profile the T cell repertoires of several hundred subjects and linked those repertoires to cytomegalovirus serostatus. A later genetic analysis used genome-wide SNP genotypes for about three fifths of the 666 donors, treating that subset as a discovery cohort. To predict cytomegalovirus infection status, the study brought together high-throughput TCR immunosequencing, statistical association of individual TCRs with disease status, and machine learning. Results and caveats for the whole study, not just this receptor: Correlated functional status among segregating V segments might be attributable to linkage disequilibrium, but an unknown experimental factor could not be ruled out. A later analysis found that TCR association rates varied across HLA loci, with DRB1 alleles showing the most associated TCRs and HLA-C alleles the fewest. Compared with the 666-donor mean, donors in an Asian-associated ancestry cluster had fewer N-insertions in productive TCRs, according to a later genetic analysis. Only TCR beta chains were sequenced in this cohort, and the absence of alpha or paired-chain data limited detectable features. A later analysis associated about 16,000 TCR beta sequences with specific HLA alleles at a false discovery rate of 0.05. In vitro tests confirmed that three of the cytomegalovirus-associated TCR beta chains recognize cytomegalovirus antigens. Sequencing depth was assumed to be roughly uniform across donors in the presence/absence analyses, though that assumption may not hold. Most TCR sequences were observed very rarely across donors, whereas some public TCRs were present in many individuals. Because HLA typing was missing for some donors at each locus, association tests included only the typed subset. Because counts were too low, some 17 rarely observed V segments, including chromosome 9 orphons, were left out of the earlier analysis of 587 of the donors. CMV serostatus was the only immune exposure information available for the cohort. The authors suggested that the approach could potentially be generalized to other disease states and immunological phenotypes. The classifier was reported to diagnose cytomegalovirus status with high specificity and sensitivity in both the original cohort and the validation cohort. The sequencing pipeline was judged likely to have produced a cluster of highly shared sequence variants as a technical artifact. In a later analysis, HLA-associated TCR beta chains showed more clonal expansion and lower generation probabilities than non-associated chains that were equally common. Some IMGT-functional V segments, including TRBV6-2 and TRBV6-3, could not be distinguished by the 87-base-pair reads and were therefore excluded. In a later analysis, several top co-occurrence clusters were reported to appear linked to parvovirus B19, influenza, CMV and Epstein-Barr virus. In a later genetic analysis, a missense DCLRE1C variant was associated with V-gene and J-gene trimming of TCR beta chains, and the association was replicated in an independent cohort. Assigning TCR associations to individual alleles was difficult when HLA alleles, especially DR and DQ, strongly co-occurred. A total of 164 TCR beta chains were listed by the study as associated with cytomegalovirus. Most CMV-associated TCR beta chains appeared to be HLA-restricted in a later analysis, and the HLA associations seemed to be driven largely by CMV exposure. In an earlier analysis of some 550 of the donors, most TCR beta V segments were observed in productive rearrangements about 87% or about 30% of the time, broadly matching IMGT annotations. A further reported finding was that TCR beta sequences accurately predicted the HLA-A and HLA-B alleles for most subjects in the first cohort.

Note on this clone: The antigen it binds to is not known. No base qualities exist here, and no much larger clone lies one base off it.

Library method: the immunoSEQ multiplex PCR assay. The multiplex PCR relied on a mix of 60 forward primers for TCR Vbeta segments and 13 reverse primers for TCR Jbeta segments. The CDR3 region of rearranged TCR beta genes was amplified from genomic DNA with a multiplex PCR assay. Amplified TCR beta libraries were sequenced as 87-base-pair reads on the Illumina HiSeq System. The study's own analysis went as follows. A later analysis counted about 82 million unique TCR beta chains across the 666 repertoires, and 9 million to 14 million of these chains were shared by at least two donors. To remove PCR and sequencing errors, raw reads were error-corrected and collapsed into unique sequences using a nearest-neighbor algorithm that merged closely related sequences. Alignment of CDR3 sequences to IMGT reference sequences was used to assign V, D and J gene segments. Each retained sequence needed at least a six-nucleotide match to both a V gene segment and a J gene segment. Rearrangements were called productive when the CDR3 lacked stop codons and stayed in frame with V and J; all others were non-productive. Following IMGT convention, CDR3 was defined as the stretch from the second conserved V-encoded cysteine to the conserved J-encoded phenylalanine. Sequences without an unambiguous match to a single V gene segment were excluded from the earlier analysis of about 640 of the donors. In an earlier analysis of a few hundred of the donors, V segments were called functional above 56.7% productive rearrangements and were called segregating when the between-donor standard deviation exceeded 5%. A statistical classification framework was built to diagnose cytomegalovirus status from the catalog of TCR beta chain sequences. A later analysis assigned V and J genes by comparing TCR nucleotide sequences with IMGT/GENE-DB human TR gene sequences. The TCRdist pipeline was used in a later analysis to assign CDR3 sequences and most-parsimonious VDJ recombination scenarios. A later analysis defined each TCR beta chain by its CDR3 amino acid sequence plus V-gene family, and excluded reads lacking a unique V-gene family. As a way to deal with suspected cross-contamination and a sequencing artifact, a later analysis dropped 450 to 700 nucleotide sequences that were highly shared and had low generation probability. A later analysis calculated a clonal expansion index for each public chain from normalized within-repertoire ranks of inferred template counts. Generation probabilities in a later analysis came from a VDJ recombination model fitted to out-of-frame rearrangements, and those results were checked against IGoR. In a later analysis, hypergeometric tests were used to score TCR-TCR, TCR-HLA and TCR-CMV co-occurrence, with a repertoire-size bias correction applied to TCR pairs. To estimate false discovery rates, a later analysis permuted the HLA or CMV assignments 20 times. In a later analysis, co-occurring TCRs were grouped using DBSCAN, and TCRdist sequence similarity was added for clustering within HLA-allele-positive subsets. Co-occurrence clustering excluded repertoires with fewer than 30,000 or more than 120,000 public chains, plus five with anomalous nucleotide sharing. The immuneACCESS repertoire file appears here via TCRdb, limited to in-frame rearrangements. These files lack a portion of the clones; in checked studies, under half of the deficit traces to unresolved V genes, and the cause of the others is not known. That table gives V, J and clone size, and the DNA gave D and trimming. Across this sample there are some 150,000 clones, with nearly 80% seen only once. Approximately 6% of the sample belongs to the ten largest clones.

Inclusive of the bounding cysteine and phenylalanine, the CDR3 is 14 residues long. Only the CDR3 part of the read is kept: 42 bases, read in frame from the first base. As encoded in the germline V gene (reference sequence), CDR1 is MNHEY while CDR2 is SMNVEV. Here V drops 1 base and J drops 4 bases, and the junction holds 3 bases not matched to any gene. In total, roughly 710 healthy bone marrow donors made up the cohort. All cohort members were sampled while nominally healthy, although unrecorded immune exposures were likely present. The donor tested CMV seropositive and was one of the 289 seropositive cohort members. A peripheral blood sample was collected from each donor, and TCR beta sequencing was performed on peripheral blood mononuclear cells. The Qiagen DNeasy Blood Extraction Kit was used to extract genomic DNA from the blood cell samples.

This clonotype originated in a man aged 35-49 years in good health and CMV-seropositive. Sequenced: PBMCs. This receptor chain uses TRBV27 and TRBJ1-1, with 7 bases in between that match TRBD1. The CDR3 loop reads CASSLLQGITEAFF. The DNA sequence reads TGTGCCAGCAGTTTATTACAGGGGATCACTGAAGCTTTCTTT.